The present T cell receptor (beta chain) was sequenced within a study of blood T cell repertoires in COVID-19. On the study more broadly: The analysed material was cDNA or gDNA that came from T cells, B-cell-depleted T cells, or PBMCs.

Germline values: CDR1 SQVTM, CDR2 ANQGSEA. The CDR3 is 13 residues long. Trimming took 4 bases from V and 2 from J; bases not matched to a gene: 4. Clones were read by immunoSEQ multiplex PCR, and TCRdb kept only the in-frame ones, dropping some. Among 200,000 to 250,000 clones listed, 87% were seen once. The sample consisted of peripheral blood. The TCR comes from a man younger than 35 with active or convalescent COVID-19. V and J are TRBV29-1 and TRBJ1-2, with 7 positions matching TRBD1. CDR3 nucleotides: TGCAGCGTTGGTAAGGGGGCAAACTATGGCTACACCTTC. Its translation: CSVGKGANYGYTF.